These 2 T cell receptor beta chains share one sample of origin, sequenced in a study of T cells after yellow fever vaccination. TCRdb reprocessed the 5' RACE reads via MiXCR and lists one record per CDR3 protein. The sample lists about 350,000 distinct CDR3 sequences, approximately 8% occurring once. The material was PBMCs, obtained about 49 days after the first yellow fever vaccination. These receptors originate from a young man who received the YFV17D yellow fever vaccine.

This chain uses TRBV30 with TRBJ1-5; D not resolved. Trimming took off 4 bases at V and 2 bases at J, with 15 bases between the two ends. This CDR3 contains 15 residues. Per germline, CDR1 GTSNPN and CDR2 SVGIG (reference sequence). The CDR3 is CAWKVGYGGNQPQHF. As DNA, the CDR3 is TGTGCCTGGAAGGTTGGCTATGGGGGCAATCAGCCCCAGCATTTT.

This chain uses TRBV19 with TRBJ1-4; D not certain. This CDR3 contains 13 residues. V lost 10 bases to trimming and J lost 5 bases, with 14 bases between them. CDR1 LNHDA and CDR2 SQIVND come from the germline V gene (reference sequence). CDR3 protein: CATRSVGNEKLFF. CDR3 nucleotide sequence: TGTGCCACCCGCTCGGTGGGAAATGAAAAACTGTTTTTT.